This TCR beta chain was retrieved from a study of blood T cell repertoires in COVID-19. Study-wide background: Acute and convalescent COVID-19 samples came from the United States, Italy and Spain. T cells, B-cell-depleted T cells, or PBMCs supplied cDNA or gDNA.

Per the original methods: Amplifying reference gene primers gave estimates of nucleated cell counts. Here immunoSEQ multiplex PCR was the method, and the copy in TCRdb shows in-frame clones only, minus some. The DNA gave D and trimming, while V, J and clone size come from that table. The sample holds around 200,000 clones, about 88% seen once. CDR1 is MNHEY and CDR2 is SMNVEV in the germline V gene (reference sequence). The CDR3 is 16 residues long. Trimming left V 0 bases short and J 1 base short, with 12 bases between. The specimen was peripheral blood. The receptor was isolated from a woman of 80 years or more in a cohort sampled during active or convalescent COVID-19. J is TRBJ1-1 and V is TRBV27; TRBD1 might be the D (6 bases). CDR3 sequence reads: CASSLSRGGSNTEAFF. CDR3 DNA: TGTGCCAGCAGTTTATCGAGGGGGGGTTCGAACACTGAAGCTTTCTTT.